This T cell receptor (beta chain) was sequenced for a study of PD-L1 blockade in urothelial cancer (dated by TCRdb to the late 2010s). About the full investigation: All patients started therapy around 2014 and received atezolizumab 1,200 mg intravenously every 3 weeks. Pretreatment tumor samples, along with matched peripheral blood serially collected before and after atezolizumab treatment, were subjected to TCR sequencing. Blood samples gave median yields of approximately 130,000 T cells and 65,000 to 85,000 unique TCRs, along with a median clonality of approximately 0.084. Roughly 10 patients reached durable clinical benefit, while around 19 patients did not. Somatic, immune and clinical correlates of response to PD-L1 blockade with atezolizumab in urothelial cancer were the focus of an exploratory multi-omic analysis. Blood samples were analyzed 3 weeks after the start of treatment (second dose) and 6 weeks after the start of treatment. About 90% of the roughly 29 patients were identified as males with urothelial cancer of bladder origin, and a prior smoking history was reported by 18 of 29 patients. In the same patients, pretreatment tumors underwent whole exome sequencing and RNA sequencing in addition to TCR sequencing. Patients had an ECOG performance status of 0 or 1 and had received between 0 and 3 prior chemotherapy regimens. Twenty-nine patients had pretreatment blood TCR-seq, some 25 had at least one posttreatment blood collection, and some 25 had tumor TCR-seq. Progression-free survival longer than 6 months counted as durable clinical benefit, and TCR features were additionally tested against both progression-free and overall survival. The paper as a whole reports these results and caveats: At 3 weeks after the start of treatment, tumor-associated TCR clones in peripheral blood had expanded more in patients with durable benefit (n ≈ 23, p = 0.022). Because of the small sample size (n ≈ 30) and the many exploratory analyses performed, the results are intended to be regarded as hypothesis-generating. Improved progression-free and overall survival was found to be associated with pretreatment peripheral blood TCR clonality below the median.

Each PCR received spiked-in synthetic TCR analog templates so that absolute template abundance could be estimated from read counts. The immunoSEQ assay was used to amplify TCRbeta CDR3 regions from genomic DNA with bias-controlled V and J gene primers. Sequencing of rearranged TCRbeta segments was performed at approximately 20X coverage. In the authors' own workflow: Sequencing errors were corrected by clustering and CDR3s were annotated against IMGT to assign V, D and J genes. Out-of-frame and stop-codon sequences were excluded, and only productive TCRbeta rearrangements were used in downstream analyses. Clonality was calculated as one minus the Shannon entropy normalized by the log of the number of unique productive sequences. Fisher's exact test with Benjamini-Hochberg correction, at a threshold of adjusted p below 0.01, was used to find clones that differed between time points or between blood and tumor. TCRdb mirrors the immuneACCESS table, restricted to in-frame sequences. Some clones are absent from its copies; in checked studies, under half trace to an unresolved V gene, and the reason for the others is unknown. V and J calls and clone size come straight from that table; D and trimming were deduced from the DNA. The sample yields roughly 42,000 clones; about 80% were counted once. 2.5% to 3% of the sample lies in the top ten.

The V end loses 0 bases and the J end loses 4 bases, and a stretch of 14 bases separates them. Measured from the cysteine to the phenylalanine, the CDR3 is 15 residues long. The read is trimmed to its CDR3 DNA, 45 bases read in frame from base 1. The germline V gene gives CDR1 as SGHRS and CDR2 as YFSETQ. The cohort included 25 to 30 patients with locally advanced or metastatic urothelial carcinoma who were treated at Memorial Sloan Kettering on a trial protocol. Peripheral blood mononuclear cells were collected pretreatment and during treatment, at between 1 and 8 total time points per patient. The Qiagen DNeasy Blood extraction kit was used to purify genomic DNA from total PBMCs and tumor samples. PBMCs were collected pretreatment and during treatment and were isolated and stored as previously described. Of note for this clone: The target of this receptor is not known. No qualities accompany the bases; no much larger clone lies one base away.

The sequence joins TRBV5-1 to TRBJ2-7; the D gene is perhaps TRBD1, from 5 matching bases. The material sequenced was PBMCs, taken around atezolizumab (anti-PD-L1) treatment. This TCR came from a man aged 65 to 79 with urothelial cancer. The CDR3 loop reads CASSLVLGQGYEQYF. In nucleotides, the sequence is TGCGCCAGCAGCTTGGTTTTAGGGCAGGGTTACGAGCAGTACTTC.